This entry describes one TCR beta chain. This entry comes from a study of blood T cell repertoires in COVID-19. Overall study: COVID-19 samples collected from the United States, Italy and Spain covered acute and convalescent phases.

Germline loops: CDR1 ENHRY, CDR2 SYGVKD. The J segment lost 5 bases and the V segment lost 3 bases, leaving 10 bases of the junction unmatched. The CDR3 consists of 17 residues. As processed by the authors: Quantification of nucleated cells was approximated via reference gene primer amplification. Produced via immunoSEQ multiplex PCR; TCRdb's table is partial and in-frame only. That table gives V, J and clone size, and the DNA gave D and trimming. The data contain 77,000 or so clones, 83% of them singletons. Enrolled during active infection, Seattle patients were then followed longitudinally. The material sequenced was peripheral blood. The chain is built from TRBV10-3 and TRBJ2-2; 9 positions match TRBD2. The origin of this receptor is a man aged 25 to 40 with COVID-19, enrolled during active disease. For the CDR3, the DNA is TGTGCCATCAGTGAACCAGCGGGAGGCTCCTTAACCGGGGAGCTGTTTTTT. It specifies CAISEPAGGSLTGELFF.